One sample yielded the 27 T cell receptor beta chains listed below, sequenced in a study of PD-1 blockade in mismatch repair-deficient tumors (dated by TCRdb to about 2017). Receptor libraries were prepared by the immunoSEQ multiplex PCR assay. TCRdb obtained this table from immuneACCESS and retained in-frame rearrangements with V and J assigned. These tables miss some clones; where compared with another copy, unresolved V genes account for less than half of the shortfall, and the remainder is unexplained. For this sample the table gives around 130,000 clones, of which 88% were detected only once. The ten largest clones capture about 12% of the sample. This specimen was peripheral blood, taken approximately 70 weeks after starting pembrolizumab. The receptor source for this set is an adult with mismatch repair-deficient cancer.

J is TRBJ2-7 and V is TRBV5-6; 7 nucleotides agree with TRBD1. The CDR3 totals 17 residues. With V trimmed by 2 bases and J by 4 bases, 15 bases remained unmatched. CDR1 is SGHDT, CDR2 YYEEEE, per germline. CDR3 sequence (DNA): TGTGCCAGCAGCTTCTTAGTACCCGACAGGGACCCTTACGAGCAGTACTTC. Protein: CASSFLVPDRDPYEQYF.

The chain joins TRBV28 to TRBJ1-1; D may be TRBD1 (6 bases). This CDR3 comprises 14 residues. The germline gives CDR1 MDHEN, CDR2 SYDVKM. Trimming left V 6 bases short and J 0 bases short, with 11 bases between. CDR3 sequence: CASSPDRLNTEAFF. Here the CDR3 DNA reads TGTGCCAGCAGCCCGGACAGACTGAACACTGAAGCTTTCTTT.

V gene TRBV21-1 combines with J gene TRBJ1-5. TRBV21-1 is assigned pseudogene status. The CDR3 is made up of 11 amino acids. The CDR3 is CASSKGQPQHF. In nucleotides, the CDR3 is TGTGCCAGCAGCAAGGGTCAGCCCCAGCATTTT.

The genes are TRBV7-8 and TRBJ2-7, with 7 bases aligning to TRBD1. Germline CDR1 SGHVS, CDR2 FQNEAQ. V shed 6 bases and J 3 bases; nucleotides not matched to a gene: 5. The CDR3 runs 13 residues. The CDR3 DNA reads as TGTGCCAGCAGAGAAGGGGGCCACTACGAGCAGTACTTC. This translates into CASREGGHYEQYF.

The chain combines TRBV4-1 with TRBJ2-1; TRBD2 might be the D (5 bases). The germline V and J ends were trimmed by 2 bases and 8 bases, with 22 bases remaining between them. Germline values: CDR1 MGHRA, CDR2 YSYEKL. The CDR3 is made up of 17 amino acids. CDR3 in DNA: TGCGCCAGCAGCCAACCATCCGCTAGCCTATTCGGGGATGAGCAGTTCTTC. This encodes CASSQPSASLFGDEQFF.

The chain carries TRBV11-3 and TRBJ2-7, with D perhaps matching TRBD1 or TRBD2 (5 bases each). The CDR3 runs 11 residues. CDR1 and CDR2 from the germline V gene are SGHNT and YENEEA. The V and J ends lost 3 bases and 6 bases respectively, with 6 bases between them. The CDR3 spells CASSFGGEQYF. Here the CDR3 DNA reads TGTGCCAGCAGCTTTGGGGGCGAGCAGTACTTC.

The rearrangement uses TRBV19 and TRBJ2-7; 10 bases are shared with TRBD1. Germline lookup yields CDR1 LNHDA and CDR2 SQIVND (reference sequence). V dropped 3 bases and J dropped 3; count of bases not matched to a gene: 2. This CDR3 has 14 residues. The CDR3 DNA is TGTGCCAGTAGTATGGGACAGGGGCTCTACGAGCAGTACTTC. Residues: CASSMGQGLYEQYF.

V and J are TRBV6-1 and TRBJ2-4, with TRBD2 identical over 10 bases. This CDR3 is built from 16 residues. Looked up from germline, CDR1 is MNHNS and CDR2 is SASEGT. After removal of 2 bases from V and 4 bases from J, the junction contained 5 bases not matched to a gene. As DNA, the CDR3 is TGTGCCAGCAGTGAACTTGGGACTAGCGTAAAAAACATTCAGTACTTC. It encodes CASSELGTSVKNIQYF.

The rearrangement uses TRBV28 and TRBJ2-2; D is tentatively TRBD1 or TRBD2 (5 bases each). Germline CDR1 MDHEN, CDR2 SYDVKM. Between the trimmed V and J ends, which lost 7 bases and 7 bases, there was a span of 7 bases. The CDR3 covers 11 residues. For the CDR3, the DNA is TGTGCCAGCATTGGGGGCGGGGAGCTGTTTTTT. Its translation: CASIGGGELFF.

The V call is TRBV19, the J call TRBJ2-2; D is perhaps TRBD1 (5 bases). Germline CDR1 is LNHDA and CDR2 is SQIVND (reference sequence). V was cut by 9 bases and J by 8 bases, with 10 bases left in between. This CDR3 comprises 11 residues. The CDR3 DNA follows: TGTGCCAGCGGAAGGGGTGGGGAGCTGTTTTTT. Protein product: CASGRGGELFF. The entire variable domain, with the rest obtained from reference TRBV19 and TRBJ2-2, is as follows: DGGITQSPKYLFRKEGQNVTLSCEQNLNHDAMYWYRQDPGQGLRLIYYSQIVNDFQKGDIAEGYSVSREKKESFPLTVTSAQKNPTAFYLCASGRGGELFFGEGSRLTVL.

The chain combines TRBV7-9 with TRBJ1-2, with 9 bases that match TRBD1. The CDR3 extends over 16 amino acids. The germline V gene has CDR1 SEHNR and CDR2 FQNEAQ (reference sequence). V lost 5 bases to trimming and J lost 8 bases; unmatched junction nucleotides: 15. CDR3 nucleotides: TGTGCCAGCAGCCCGCCGGCAATAACAGGGGGCCGGGGCTACACCTTC. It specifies CASSPPAITGGRGYTF.

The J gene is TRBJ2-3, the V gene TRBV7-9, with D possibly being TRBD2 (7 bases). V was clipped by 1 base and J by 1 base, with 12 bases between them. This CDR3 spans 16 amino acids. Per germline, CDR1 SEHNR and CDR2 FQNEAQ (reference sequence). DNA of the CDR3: TGTGCCAGCAGCTTAGGTACGGGGGGCGGCACAGATACGCAGTATTTT. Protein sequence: CASSLGTGGGTDTQYF.

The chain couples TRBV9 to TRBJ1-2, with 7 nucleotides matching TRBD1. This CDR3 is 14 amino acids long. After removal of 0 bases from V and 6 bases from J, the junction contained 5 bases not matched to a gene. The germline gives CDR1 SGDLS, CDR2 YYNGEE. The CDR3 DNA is TGTGCCAGCAGCGTAGAGGGGCAGGGGGATGGCTACACCTTC. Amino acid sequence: CASSVEGQGDGYTF.

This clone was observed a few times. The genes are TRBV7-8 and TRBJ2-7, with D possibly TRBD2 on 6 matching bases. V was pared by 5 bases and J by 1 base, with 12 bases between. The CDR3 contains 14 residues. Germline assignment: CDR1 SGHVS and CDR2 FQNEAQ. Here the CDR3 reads CASSASGGSYEQYF. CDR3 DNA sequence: TGTGCCAGCAGCGCCTCAGGAGGGTCCTACGAGCAGTACTTC. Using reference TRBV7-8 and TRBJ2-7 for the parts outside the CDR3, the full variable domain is GAGVSQSPRYKVAKRGQDVALRCDPISGHVSLFWYQQALGQGPEFLTYFQNEAQLDKSGLPSDRFFAERPEGSVSTLKIQRTQQEDSAVYLCASSASGGSYEQYFGPGTRLTVT.

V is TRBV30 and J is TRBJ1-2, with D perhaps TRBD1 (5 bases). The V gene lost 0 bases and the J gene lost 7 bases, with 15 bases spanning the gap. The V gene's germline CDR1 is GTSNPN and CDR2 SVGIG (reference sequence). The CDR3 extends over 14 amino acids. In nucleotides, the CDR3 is TGTGCCTGGAGTGTGAAGGGGAAGCTTTCTGGCTACACCTTC. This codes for CAWSVKGKLSGYTF.

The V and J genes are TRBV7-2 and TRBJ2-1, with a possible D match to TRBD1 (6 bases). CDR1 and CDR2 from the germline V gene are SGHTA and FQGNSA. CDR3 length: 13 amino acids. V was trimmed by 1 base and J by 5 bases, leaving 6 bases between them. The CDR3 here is CASSLGTDNEQFF. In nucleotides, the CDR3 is TGTGCCAGCAGCTTAGGGACAGACAATGAGCAGTTCTTC.

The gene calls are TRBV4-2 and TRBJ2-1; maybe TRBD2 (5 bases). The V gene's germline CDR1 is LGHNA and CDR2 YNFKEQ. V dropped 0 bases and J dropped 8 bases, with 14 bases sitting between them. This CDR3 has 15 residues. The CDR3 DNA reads TGTGCCAGCAGCCAAGATCCTAGCTCACGGGATGAGCAGTTCTTC. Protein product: CASSQDPSSRDEQFF.

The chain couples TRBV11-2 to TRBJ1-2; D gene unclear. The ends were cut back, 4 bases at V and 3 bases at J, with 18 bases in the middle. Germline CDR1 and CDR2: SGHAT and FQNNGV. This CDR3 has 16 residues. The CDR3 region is CASSSQILDGHYGYTF. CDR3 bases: TGTGCCAGCAGCTCACAAATATTAGACGGCCACTATGGCTACACCTTC.

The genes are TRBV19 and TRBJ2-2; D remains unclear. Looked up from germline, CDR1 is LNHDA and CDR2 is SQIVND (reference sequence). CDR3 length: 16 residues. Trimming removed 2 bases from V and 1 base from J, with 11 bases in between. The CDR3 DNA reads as TGTGCCAGTAGTATACTTTTCAGGCTGAACACCGGGGAGCTGTTTTTT. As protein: CASSILFRLNTGELFF.

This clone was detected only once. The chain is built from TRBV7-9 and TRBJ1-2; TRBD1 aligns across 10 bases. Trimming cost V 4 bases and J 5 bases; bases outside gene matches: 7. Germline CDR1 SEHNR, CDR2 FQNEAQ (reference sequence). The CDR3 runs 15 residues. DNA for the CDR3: TGTGCCAGCAGCTCCGGACAGGGGGTGGAGTATGGCTACACCTTC. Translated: CASSSGQGVEYGYTF. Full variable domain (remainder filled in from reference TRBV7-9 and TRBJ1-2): DTGVSQNPRHKITKRGQNVTFRCDPISEHNRLYWYRQTLGQGPEFLTYFQNEAQLEKSRLLSDRFSAERPKGSFSTLEIQRTEQGDSAMYLCASSSGQGVEYGYTFGSGTRLTVV.

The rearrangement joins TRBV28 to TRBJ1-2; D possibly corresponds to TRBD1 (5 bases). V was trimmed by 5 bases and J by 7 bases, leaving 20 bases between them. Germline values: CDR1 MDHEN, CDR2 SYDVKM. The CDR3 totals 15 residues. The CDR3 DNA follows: TGTGCCAGCAGTCCTGGTCATGGGGCCGGCGGTGGCTACACCTTC. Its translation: CASSPGHGAGGGYTF.

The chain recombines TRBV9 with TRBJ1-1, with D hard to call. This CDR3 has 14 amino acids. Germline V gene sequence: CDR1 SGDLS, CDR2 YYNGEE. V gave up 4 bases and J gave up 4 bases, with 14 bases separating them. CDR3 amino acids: CASSPLKGLTEAFF. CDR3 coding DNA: TGTGCCAGCAGCCCACTCAAGGGTCTCACTGAAGCTTTCTTT. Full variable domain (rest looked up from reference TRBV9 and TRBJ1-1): DSGVTQTPKHLITATGQRVTLRCSPRSGDLSVYWYQQSLDQGLQFLIQYYNGEERAKGNILERFSAQQFPDLHSELNLSSLELGDSALYFCASSPLKGLTEAFFGQGTRLTVV.

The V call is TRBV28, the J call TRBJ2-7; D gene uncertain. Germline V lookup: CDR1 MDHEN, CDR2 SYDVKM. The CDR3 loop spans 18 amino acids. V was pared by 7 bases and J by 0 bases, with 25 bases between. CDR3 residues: CASTPVVFLGRSSYEQYF. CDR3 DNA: TGTGCCAGCACCCCGGTTGTTTTCTTGGGCAGAAGCTCCTACGAGCAGTACTTC. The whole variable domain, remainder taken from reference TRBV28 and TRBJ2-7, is DVKVTQSSRYLVKRTGEKVFLECVQDMDHENMFWYRQDPGLGLRLIYFSYDVKMKEKGDIPEGYSVSREKKERFSLILESASTNQTSMYLCASTPVVFLGRSSYEQYFGPGTRLTVT.

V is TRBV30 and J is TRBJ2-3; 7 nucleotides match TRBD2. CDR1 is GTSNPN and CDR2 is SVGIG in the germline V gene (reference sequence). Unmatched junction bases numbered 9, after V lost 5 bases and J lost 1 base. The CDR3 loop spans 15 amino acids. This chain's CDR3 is CAWGMGREGTDTQYF. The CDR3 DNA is TGTGCCTGGGGGATGGGACGGGAGGGCACAGATACGCAGTATTTT.

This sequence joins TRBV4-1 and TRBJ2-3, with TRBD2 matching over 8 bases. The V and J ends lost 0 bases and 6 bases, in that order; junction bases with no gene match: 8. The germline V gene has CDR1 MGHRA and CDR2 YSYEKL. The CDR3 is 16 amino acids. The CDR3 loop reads CASSQDLRLASDTQYF. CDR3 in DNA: TGCGCCAGCAGCCAAGATCTGCGACTAGCGTCGGATACGCAGTATTTT.

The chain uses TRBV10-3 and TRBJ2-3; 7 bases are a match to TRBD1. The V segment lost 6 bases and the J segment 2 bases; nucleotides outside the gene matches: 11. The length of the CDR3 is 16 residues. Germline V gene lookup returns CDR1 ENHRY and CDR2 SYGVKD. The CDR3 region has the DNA TGTGCCATCAGGGACGTACCGGGACAGAACACAGATACGCAGTATTTT. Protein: CAIRDVPGQNTDTQYF.

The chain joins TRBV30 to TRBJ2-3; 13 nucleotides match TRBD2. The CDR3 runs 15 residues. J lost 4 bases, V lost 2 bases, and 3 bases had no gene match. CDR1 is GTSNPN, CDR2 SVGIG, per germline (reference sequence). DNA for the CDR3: TGTGCCTGGAGTCTCACTAGCGGGAGGGCAGATACGCAGTATTTT. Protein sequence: CAWSLTSGRADTQYF.